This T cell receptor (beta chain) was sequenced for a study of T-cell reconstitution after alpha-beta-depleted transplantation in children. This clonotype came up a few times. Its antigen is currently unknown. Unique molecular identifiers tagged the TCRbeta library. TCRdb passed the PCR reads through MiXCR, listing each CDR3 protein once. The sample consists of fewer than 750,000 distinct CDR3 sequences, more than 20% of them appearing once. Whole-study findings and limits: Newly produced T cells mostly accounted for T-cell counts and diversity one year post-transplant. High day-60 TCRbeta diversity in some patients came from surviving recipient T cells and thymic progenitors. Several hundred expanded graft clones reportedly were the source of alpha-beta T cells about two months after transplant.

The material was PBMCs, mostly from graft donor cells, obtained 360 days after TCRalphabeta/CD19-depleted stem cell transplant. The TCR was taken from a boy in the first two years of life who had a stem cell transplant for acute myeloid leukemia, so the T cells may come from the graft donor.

CDR3 residues: CSARDFTGGEKLFF. In DNA, the CDR3 is TGCAGTGCTAGAGATTTTACCGGGGGCGAAAAACTGTTTTTT. This chain links TRBV20-1 with TRBJ1-4; maybe TRBD1 (6 bases). This CDR3 has 14 residues. Germline V gene lookup returns CDR1 DFQATT and CDR2 SNEGSKA (reference sequence). Trimming shortened V by 0 bases and J by 8 bases, and 13 bases separated the two germline ends.